This passage covers 3 T cell receptor beta chains from one sample sequenced in a study of blood T cell repertoires in COVID-19 (dated by TCRdb to 2020 to 2022). Library preparation was by the immunoSEQ multiplex PCR assay. Imported from immuneACCESS, the table was reduced by TCRdb to in-frame sequences with V and J called. These copies leave out some clones; in studies compared against another copy, an unresolved V gene accounts for under half, and the cause of the remainder is not known. This sample holds some 150,000 clones; roughly 89% were observed only once. The top ten hold roughly 1.5% of the sample. Sequencing was carried out using peripheral blood. Receptors were obtained from a woman aged 50 to 65 with acute or convalescent COVID-19.

In its sample, this clone was seen once. This chain uses TRBV27 with TRBJ1-1; D is perhaps TRBD1 (5 bases). The CDR3 runs to 13 residues. V dropped 6 bases and J dropped 8 bases, with 16 bases sitting between them. Germline assignment: CDR1 MNHEY and CDR2 SMNVEV (reference sequence). Here the CDR3 reads CASSSGAGGEAFF. CDR3 nucleotides: TGTGCCAGCAGCTCTGGGGCAGGAGGGGAAGCTTTCTTT.

The sample holds a few counts of this clone. This chain connects TRBV6-5 to TRBJ1-6; 7 nucleotides agree with TRBD1. V lost 4 bases to trimming and J lost 4 bases; unmatched junction nucleotides: 7. CDR1 is MNHEY, CDR2 SVGAGI, per germline. This CDR3 has 16 amino acids. CDR3 in amino acids: CASSSLGTEYNSPLHF. The DNA for the CDR3 is TGTGCCAGCAGTTCCCTGGGGACAGAGTATAATTCACCCCTCCACTTT.

This chain joins TRBV5-4 and TRBJ2-3, with D perhaps TRBD2 (5 bases). The CDR3 is made up of 16 amino acids. V was pared by 3 bases and J by 1 base, with 15 bases between. Germline lookup yields CDR1 SGHNT and CDR2 YYREEE (reference sequence). CDR3 sequence: CASSSPLGSGTDTQYF. CDR3 nucleotides: TGTGCCAGCAGCTCCCCACTAGGGAGTGGCACAGATACGCAGTATTTT.